This T cell receptor beta chain was sequenced during a study of neurological immune-mediated disorders. The method for making cDNA was 5'RACE, and it used 10-nucleotide random UMIs. MiXCR was run by TCRdb on the 5' RACE reads, yielding one entry per CDR3 protein. The profile shows 50,000 to 60,000 distinct CDR3 sequences, over 2% of them singletons. This clonotype appeared a few times. Its target is unknown. Germline V gene data show CDR1 as SQVTM and CDR2 as ANQGSEA. The CDR3 runs to 13 residues. The V end was cut by 1 base, the J end by 4 bases, with 10 bases between. Libraries used 2 million unsorted PBMCs kept frozen in RNAlater. Findings and limits, study-wide: Private repertoires in all groups were suggested by the finding that expanded clones across subjects shared no CDR3 amino acid sequences. Phylogenetic grouping placed 18 of 34 multiple sclerosis patients' repertoires in one related-CDR3 cluster, a possible signature.

The sample comprised PBMCs. This TCR came from a man aged 50 to 60 with multiple sclerosis. The chain employs TRBV29-1 and TRBJ1-2, with a possible D match to TRBD1 (5 bases). CDR3 sequence reads: CSVEGGPFYGYTF. For the CDR3, the DNA is TGCAGCGTTGAAGGGGGACCGTTCTATGGCTACACCTTC.